This T cell receptor (beta chain) was recorded in a study of cytomegalovirus exposure and HLA in healthy donors. On this clone itself: Its target is not known.

Study-level points and caveats: CMV serostatus was the only immune exposure information that was available.

The PCR ran on 60 Vbeta and 13 Jbeta primers. The repertoire was sequenced with immunoSEQ multiplex PCR; TCRdb's copy has only in-frame clones and lacks some. The sample lists some 150,000 clones; roughly 79% were seen once. The sequence was collected from a woman aged 45-65 years in good health and CMV-seronegative. Sequencing was carried out using PBMCs.

CDR3 coding DNA: TGTGCCAGCAGCTTCAACACAGGGGAAGGAACCGGGGAGCTGTTTTTT. It specifies CASSFNTGEGTGELFF. This sequence joins TRBV11-3 and TRBJ2-2; TRBD1 matches at 7 bases. The CDR3 covers 16 residues. V gave up 3 bases and J gave up 5 bases; unmatched junction bases: 9. Germline V gives CDR1 SGHNT, CDR2 YENEEA.